This record looks at one T cell receptor beta chain sequence and its context. Its antigen is still unknown. Per-base quality was not reported, and no clone a single base away is much larger than it. The immunoSEQ Assay was used to sequence TCR beta CDR3 regions from DNA. The authors processed their data as follows. T cell density was computed as TCR beta template counts normalized to usable DNA estimated by amplifying housekeeping genes. Richness was estimated using the preseqR package, with extrapolation to 400,000 templates for PBMC samples and to 120,000 templates for tissue samples. Clonality was defined as one minus Pielou's evenness. Tissue-enriched TCRs were identified by differential abundance testing using productive amino-acid clonotypes, minimum total count 5 and alpha 0.1. The Jaccard Index and the Morisita Overlap Index were used to measure how much the repertoires overlapped between compartments. GLIPH grouped TCR beta CDR3s together with public tetramer-defined viral CDR3s, and a viral motif had to include at least three viral sequences and also show V-gene enrichment. TCRdb limited this immuneACCESS table to in-frame rearrangements with V and J called. A share of clones is missing; checked studies link under half to unresolved V genes, and the rest is unexplained. D and trimming were read from the DNA, whereas the V and J calls and clone size are those reported in that table. The sample table contains tens of thousands of clones; only one count was recorded for roughly 84% of them. Of the sample, approximately 15% falls within the top ten clones.

The sample comes from a study of T cells in localized non-small cell lung cancer (TCRdb year 2020). Regarding the complete study: Comparing tumors with uninvolved tumor-adjacent lungs, the study looked at the T cell repertoires of roughly 250 patients with early-stage NSCLC. The cohort consisted of about 240 treatment-naive NSCLC patients whose localized lung tumors had been resected. A mean age of around 69 years was recorded for the NSCLC patients, of whom around 140 were male and 95 to 110 were female. Overall study outcomes, separate from this receptor: Uninvolved tumor-adjacent lung showed the highest T cell clonality, higher than tumor, which suggests more focused antigenic responses in the adjacent lung. A median of about 53 of the top 100 tumor clones were detected in paired uninvolved adjacent lung, and some 30 of these tumor clones were also found among the top 100 clones of the paired uninvolved adjacent lung. Longer overall survival was associated with higher blood T cell density, whereas shorter survival was associated with higher adjacent-lung clonality. Because multi-region sequencing of the tumors was not done, intratumor heterogeneity could not be ruled out. Because of the exploratory design, TCR variables were selected using unadjusted p-values without false-discovery rate correction.

At diagnosis, peripheral blood, uninvolved tumor-adjacent lung and tumor were collected and were preserved as a mix of fresh-frozen and FFPE material. For TCR repertoire profiling, blood samples were analyzed in the form of peripheral blood mononuclear cells. V and J are trimmed by 0 bases and 5 bases, and the gene matches miss 6 bases of the junction. There are 16 amino acids in the CDR3, from cysteine to phenylalanine inclusive. The only DNA kept is the CDR3, 48 bases in frame from the first base. CDR1 and CDR2 (LGHNA, YSLEER) derive from the germline V gene. The source is a woman between 35 and 75 years old with stage II squamous cell lung carcinoma. Sequenced material: PBMCs, taken before any cancer treatment. Recombination joined TRBV4-3 with TRBJ2-2, with TRBD2 identical over 7 junction bases. The bases read TGCGCCAGCAGCCAAGATCGGCTGGGAGGGACCGGGGAGCTGTTTTTT. Translated, it gives CASSQDRLGGTGELFF.